This record looks at one T cell receptor beta chain sequence and its context. The antigen remains unidentified. This sample stems from a study of yellow fever vaccine responses in identical twins. General observations from the study: Twins reportedly mounted vaccine T cell responses that seemed partly convergent, partly personalized.

CDR3 length: 13 residues. The V and J ends lost 0 bases and 0 bases respectively, with 4 bases between them. The V gene's germline CDR1 is SGHDT and CDR2 YYEEEE. TCRdb fed the RT-PCR reads into MiXCR, producing one record per CDR3 protein. This sample has roughly 6,600 distinct CDR3 sequences, with 80% to 85% found just once. The chain is built from TRBV5-6 and TRBJ2-7; D is undetermined. The sequence derives from a woman aged 18-29 years who received the yellow fever vaccine. Sequencing was performed on T cells from blood (PBMCs), unsorted or a sorted subset (not recorded which), taken before or after yellow fever vaccination (not recorded which). CDR3 sequence reads: CASSLASSYEQYF. The CDR3 nucleotides are TGTGCCAGCAGCTTGGCCAGCTCCTACGAGCAGTACTTC.